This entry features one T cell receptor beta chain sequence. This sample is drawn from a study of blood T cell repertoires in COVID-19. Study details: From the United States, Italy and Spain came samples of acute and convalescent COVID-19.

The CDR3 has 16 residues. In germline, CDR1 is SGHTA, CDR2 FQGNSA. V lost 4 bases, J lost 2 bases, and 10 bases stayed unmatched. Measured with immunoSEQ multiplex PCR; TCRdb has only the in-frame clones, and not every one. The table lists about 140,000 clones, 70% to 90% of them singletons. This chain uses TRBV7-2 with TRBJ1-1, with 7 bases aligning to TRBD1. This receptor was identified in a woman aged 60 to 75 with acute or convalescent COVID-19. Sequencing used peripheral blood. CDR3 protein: CASSSTRGQSNTEAFF. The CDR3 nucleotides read TGTGCCAGCAGCTCGACCCGGGGACAGTCAAACACTGAAGCTTTCTTT. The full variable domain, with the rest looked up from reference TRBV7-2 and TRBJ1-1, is GAGVSQSPSNKVTEKGKDVELRCDPISGHTALYWYRQSLGQGLEFLIYFQGNSAPDKSGLPSDRFSAERTGGSVSTLTIQRTQQEDSAVYLCASSSTRGQSNTEAFFGQGTRLTVV.